These 27 T cell receptor beta chains came from one sample sequenced in a study of T cells in Graves' hyperthyroidism and ophthalmopathy. TCR beta CDR3 region amplification was performed from RNA transcripts. Researchers ran a first-round RT-PCR on the TCR CDR3 using the HTBI primer set. TCRdb processed the multiplex PCR reads anew with MiXCR; each CDR3 protein has one entry. The sample has 500,000 to 750,000 distinct CDR3 sequences, under 60% seen once. Source material: peripheral blood or thyroid tissue (not recorded which). These receptors were collected from a woman aged 18 to 35 with Graves' hyperthyroidism.

The chain has TRBV12-3 or TRBV12-4 and TRBJ2-5; D might be TRBD2 (6 bases). Trimming removed 6 bases from V and 1 base from J, with 15 bases in between. There are 15 residues in the CDR3. The CDR3 region is CASSQLRDFQETQYF. The DNA for the CDR3 is TGTGCCAGCAGCCAGCTCCGGGACTTCCAAGAGACCCAGTACTTC.

Ten or more counts support this clonotype. The chain combines TRBV2 with TRBJ1-1; D uncertain. CDR3 size: 11 residues. CDR1 and CDR2 from the germline V gene are SNHLY and FYNNEI. CDR3 amino acids: CRSSVNTEAFF. DNA for the CDR3: TGTCGATCGTCAGTGAACACTGAAGCTTTCTTT.

The table lists this clonotype with many counts. At one of its ends the junction is not consistent with the germline gene, which may arise from a read error. The chain couples TRBV29-1 to TRBJ1-1; 8 bases line up with TRBD1. This CDR3 has 11 residues. Germline V gene lookup returns CDR1 SQVTM and CDR2 ANQGSEA. The CDR3 region is CSAEMDRAAFF. DNA for the CDR3: TGCAGCGCTGAAATGGACAGGGCTGCTTTCTTT.

The CDR3 DNA reads TGTGCCAGCAGCCCAACGGGACGGGTTAACTATGGCTACACCTTC. It translates to CASSPTGRVNYGYTF. V and J are TRBV2 and TRBJ1-2; D may be TRBD1 (5 bases). The CDR3 extends over 15 amino acids. The germline V gene encodes CDR1 SNHLY and CDR2 FYNNEI. V shed 6 bases and J shed 1 base, with 15 bases lying between them. Supplemented by reference TRBV2 and TRBJ1-2, the full variable domain reads EPEVTQTPSHQVTQMGQEVILRCVPISNHLYFYWYRQILGQKVEFLVSFYNNEISEKSEIFDDQFSVERPDGSNFTLKIRSTKLEDSAMYFCASSPTGRVNYGYTFGSGTRLTVV.

V is TRBV29-1 and J is TRBJ2-1, with no clear D. Between the trimmed V and J ends, which lost 0 bases and 0 bases, there was a span of 12 bases. This CDR3 spans 16 amino acids. The germline V gene encodes CDR1 SQVTM and CDR2 ANQGSEA. The CDR3 DNA sequence: TGCAGCGTTGAAGATCTTACTGCTGACTCCTACAATGAGCAGTTCTTC. Its translation is CSVEDLTADSYNEQFF.

This chain joins TRBV19 and TRBJ1-2, with 7 bases aligning to TRBD1. The CDR3 covers 17 residues. Germline trimming cut 3 bases from V and 0 bases from J; bases unmatched to any gene: 10. Germline lookup yields CDR1 LNHDA and CDR2 SQIVND (reference sequence). CDR3: CASSIYRTGRTNYGYTF. Here the CDR3 DNA reads TGTGCCAGTAGTATTTATCGGACAGGCCGAACTAACTATGGCTACACCTTC.

The gene calls are TRBV7-3 and TRBJ2-7, with 7 positions matching TRBD2. V shed 2 bases, J shed 7 bases, and the junction held 2 bases outside the gene matches. This CDR3 comprises 12 residues. CDR1 and CDR2 (germline): SGHTA, FQGTGA. The CDR3 region has the DNA TGTGCCAGCAGCTTACACGGGAGGGAGCAGTACTTC. Protein sequence: CASSLHGREQYF.

A word on this clonotype: The final CDR3 position lacks the conserved phenylalanine or tryptophan, pointing to a likely read error. Because the CDR3's place on the DNA is in doubt, the DNA is left out and the CDR3 is given as listed by TCRdb. J is TRBJ2-6 and V is TRBV5-1; no check of the table's D call, TRBD1, against the DNA was made. The germline V gene has CDR1 SGHRS and CDR2 YFSETQ. The CDR3 is 16 amino acids long, termini counted. The CDR3 loop reads CASSGTTGSGANVLVL.

This clonotype was seen many times. V usage is TRBV6-6 and J usage is TRBJ1-2; no definite D call. The germline CDR1 and CDR2 sequences are MNHNY and SVGAGI (reference sequence). Trimming removed 2 bases at V and 7 bases at J, with 8 bases between. The length of the CDR3 is 12 residues. The CDR3 is CASSYRPVGYTF. The CDR3 region has the DNA TGTGCCAGCAGTTACCGGCCTGTTGGCTACACCTTC.

This clonotype showed up just once. V gene TRBV7-9 combines with J gene TRBJ1-2; 7 bases are shared with TRBD1. Per germline, CDR1 SEHNR and CDR2 FQNEAQ (reference sequence). Unmatched junction bases numbered 6, after V lost 5 bases and J lost 3 bases. The CDR3 runs to 14 residues. CDR3 in DNA: TGTGCCAGCAGCGAGGGGGCGTTCGACTATGGCTACACCTTC. It is translated as CASSEGAFDYGYTF.

The rearrangement joins TRBV20-1 to TRBJ1-1; D gene ambiguous. The germline gives CDR1 DFQATT, CDR2 SNEGSKA (reference sequence). Trimming cost V 1 base and J 3 bases, with 12 bases left between them. The CDR3 totals 14 residues. The DNA for the CDR3 is TGCAGTGCTAGAGCCGGTGGGAGGGACACTGAAGCTTTCTTT. It codes for CSARAGGRDTEAFF.

The V gene is TRBV7-2, the J gene TRBJ1-2; 7 bases are shared with TRBD1. V shed 5 bases, J shed 8 bases, and the junction held 11 bases outside the gene matches. Germline V gene lookup returns CDR1 SGHTA and CDR2 FQGNSA. The CDR3 length is 14 residues. Here the CDR3 reads CASSVEDRPLGYTF. CDR3 sequence (DNA): TGTGCCAGCAGCGTTGAGGACAGGCCTTTGGGCTACACCTTC.

This clonotype was picked up one time. The rearrangement joins TRBV7-9 to TRBJ1-4; D may be TRBD1 (5 bases). There are 17 residues in the CDR3. Germline CDR1 is SEHNR and CDR2 is FQNEAQ (reference sequence). V was trimmed by 8 bases and J by 8 bases, leaving 27 bases between them. CDR3 residues: CASGDLSQVRGGEKLFF. CDR3 nucleotides: TGTGCCAGCGGAGATCTATCACAGGTTCGTGGAGGGGAAAAACTGTTTTTT.

In its sample, this clonotype was seen once. The chain employs TRBV20-1 and TRBJ2-5; the D gene is possibly TRBD2 (5 bases). CDR1 is DFQATT, CDR2 SNEGSKA, per germline (reference sequence). V lost 3 bases and J lost 3, with 23 bases in between. CDR3 length: 17 amino acids. CDR3 residues: CSARNRVTGISKETQYF. The CDR3 DNA reads as TGCAGTGCTAGGAACAGAGTTACCGGGATCAGCAAAGAGACCCAGTACTTC.

V usage is TRBV5-6 and J usage is TRBJ2-2; 9 bases fit TRBD2. The CDR3 is 18 residues long. In germline, CDR1 is SGHDT, CDR2 YYEEEE. V dropped 1 base and J dropped 7; count of bases not matched to a gene: 14. CDR3 amino acids: CASSLLGEAGGPDGELFF. The CDR3 coding sequence is TGTGCCAGCAGCTTGTTAGGAGAGGCGGGAGGGCCTGACGGGGAGCTGTTTTTT.

As concerns this clonotype: This may be a read error, as it is one base from a much larger clone. This chain links TRBV27 with TRBJ1-1, with D perhaps TRBD1 (6 bases). The V and J ends lost 4 bases and 4 bases respectively, with 13 bases between them. Per germline, CDR1 MNHEY and CDR2 SMNVEV (reference sequence). The CDR3 is made up of 14 amino acids. DNA for the CDR3: TGTGCCAGCAGTTCATCGCGGGGGCCCACTGAAGCTTTCTTT. This codes for CASSSSRGPTEAFF.

This clonotype was detected ten times or more. V and J are TRBV7-3 and TRBJ1-4, with no clear D. V shed 2 bases and J shed 7 bases, with 11 bases lying between them. The CDR3 totals 14 residues. Germline loops: CDR1 SGHTA, CDR2 FQGTGA. CDR3 region: CASSLQSQSEKLFF. The CDR3 nucleotides are TGTGCCAGCAGCTTACAGAGTCAGTCTGAAAAACTGTTTTTT.

On this clonotype itself: At one of its ends the junction is not consistent with the germline gene, which may arise from a read error. The chain links TRBV29-1 to TRBJ1-2; tentative D call: TRBD1 (6 bases). Germline V gene sequence: CDR1 SQVTM, CDR2 ANQGSEA. The CDR3 runs to 11 residues. The CDR3, as DNA: TGTAGCGTTGGGGGCCTCTATGGCTACACCTTC. This sequence encodes CSVGGLYGYTF.

This clonotype was counted at least ten times. The chain employs TRBV4-2 and TRBJ2-7, with 10 bases identical to TRBD1. This CDR3 spans 15 amino acids. Germline CDR1 LGHNA, CDR2 YNFKEQ. J lost 3 bases, V lost 3 bases, and 5 bases had no gene match. The CDR3 bases are TGTGCCAGCAGCCACCCAGGACAGGGGGGCTACGAGCAGTACTTC. Amino acid sequence: CASSHPGQGGYEQYF.

V gene TRBV29-1 combines with J gene TRBJ2-6, with D perhaps being TRBD1 or TRBD2 (5 bases each). V gave up 3 bases and J gave up 0 bases, with 18 bases separating them. Germline V lookup: CDR1 SQVTM, CDR2 ANQGSEA. CDR3 length: 18 residues. CDR3: CSVDGVPGLSSGANVLTF. The DNA of the CDR3 is TGCAGCGTTGATGGAGTCCCGGGGCTGAGCTCTGGGGCCAACGTCCTGACTTTC.

On this clonotype itself: The junction and the germline gene differ at one end; a read error may be behind it. The chain couples TRBV10-3 to TRBJ2-7; 14 bases line up with TRBD2. The germline V gene has CDR1 ENHRY and CDR2 SYGVKD. The CDR3 loop spans 17 amino acids. DNA of the CDR3: TGTGCCAGCAGTTACTCACCGGGACTAGCGGGGGTTTACGAGCAGTACTTC. Protein sequence: CASSYSPGLAGVYEQYF.

The genes are TRBV12-5 and TRBJ2-2; TRBD2 matches 9 bases. The CDR3 totals 18 residues. The V and J ends lost 0 bases and 3 bases, in that order; junction bases with no gene match: 8. Germline-derived CDR1 and CDR2 are LGHNT and FRNRAP. DNA of the CDR3: TGTGCTAGTGGTTTGGTTACCGGGGGGACTAGCTACACCGGGGAGCTGTTTTTT. This sequence encodes CASGLVTGGTSYTGELFF.

CDR3 sequence reads: CASSPSGGGGTEAFF. In DNA, the CDR3 is TGTGCCAGCAGCCCGAGCGGGGGGGGGGGCACTGAAGCTTTCTTT. This chain uses TRBV12-3 or TRBV12-4 with TRBJ1-1, with D possibly TRBD1 on 5 matching bases. V shed 6 bases and J shed 4 bases, with 18 bases lying between them. The CDR3 runs 15 residues.

This sequence joins TRBV29-1 and TRBJ1-4; unclear D gene. Germline V gives CDR1 SQVTM, CDR2 ANQGSEA. Trimming cost V 6 bases and J 7 bases, with 18 bases left between them. The CDR3 covers 14 residues. CDR3 DNA sequence: TGCAGCGTGAGTGGGCTAGCGGGAGCTGAAAAACTGTTTTTT. It specifies CSVSGLAGAEKLFF.

This clonotype was seen repeatedly, ten times or more. CDR3 protein: CASSLVSGASSYEQYF. Here the CDR3 DNA reads TGTGCCAGCAGCTTAGTATCCGGGGCTAGCTCCTACGAGCAGTACTTC. The chain employs TRBV7-2 and TRBJ2-7, with D perhaps TRBD1 or TRBD2 (5 bases each). Looked up from germline, CDR1 is SGHTA and CDR2 is FQGNSA. The V gene lost 1 base and the J gene lost 0 bases, with 13 bases spanning the gap. CDR3 length equals 16 residues.

This clonotype has a count of ten or more. The chain is built from TRBV6-5 and TRBJ1-1; D perhaps matches TRBD1 (5 bases). CDR1 and CDR2 from the germline V gene are MNHEY and SVGAGI. V shed 8 bases and J shed 2 bases, with 15 bases lying between them. The CDR3 consists of 14 residues. The CDR3 region is CASLRRGLNTEAFF. For the CDR3, the DNA is TGTGCCAGCCTTAGGAGGGGCCTAAACACTGAAGCTTTCTTT.

The chain carries TRBV30 and TRBJ1-1; 9 bases fit TRBD1. The CDR3 runs to 13 residues. Trimming removed 5 bases from V and 0 bases from J; junction bases left unmatched: 1. Germline V CDR1 and CDR2: GTSNPN, SVGIG (reference sequence). CDR3 protein: CAWDRGLNTEAFF. The DNA of the CDR3 is TGTGCCTGGGACAGGGGGTTGAACACTGAAGCTTTCTTT.